This TCR beta chain was retrieved from a study of T cell responses to AZD1222 COVID-19 vaccine. Study overall: Both about-4-week and about-12-week second-dose recipients were combined. Overall study results and limits: Baseline seropositives among AZD1222 recipients totaled only five or six. Donors were mostly white British, more females; clonal diversity possibly underestimated.

Generated by immunoSEQ multiplex PCR, the TCRdb table keeps only in-frame clones and is missing some. The sample records 150,000 or so clones, 92% being singletons. The germline V and J ends were trimmed by 5 bases and 5 bases, with 16 bases remaining between them. CDR1 and CDR2 (germline): MDHEN, SYDVKM. This CDR3 is built from 14 residues. Of note for this clone: Its antigen remains unidentified.

The sequences come from peripheral blood, collected on day 0 of AZD1222 vaccination. The chain recombines TRBV28 with TRBJ2-7, with D perhaps matching TRBD1 or TRBD2 (6 bases each). This receptor was taken from an adult in good health. DNA for the CDR3: TGTGCCAGCAGTCGACGAGAGGGGGGCCACGAGCAGTACTTC. It is translated as CASSRREGGHEQYF. The entire variable domain, with the rest obtained from reference TRBV28 and TRBJ2-7, is as follows: DVKVTQSSRYLVKRTGEKVFLECVQDMDHENMFWYRQDPGLGLRLIYFSYDVKMKEKGDIPEGYSVSREKKERFSLILESASTNQTSMYLCASSRREGGHEQYFGPGTRLTVT.